The 4 T cell receptor beta chains in this list originate from one sample, sequenced in a study of T cell repertoires in cytomegalovirus infection (dated by TCRdb to about 2019). TCRdb lists the instrument as Illumina HiSeq 1500. TCRdb reanalyzed the raw reads on its own, using fastp at Q25 for trimming and MiXCR for clone calling, and kept in-frame beta chains. Rows merge per CDR3 protein into single entries with the most common DNA and genes. Here the sample has around 740,000 distinct CDR3 sequences; approximately 40% occur a single time. About 2.8% of the sample is in the top ten clones. Material: PBMCs. The receptors come from a human donor in good health (CMV status not recorded). Some clones in this sample may be carry-over from other donors' samples.

This rearrangement joins TRBV6-4 to TRBJ2-2; 9 bases fit TRBD1. Germline values: CDR1 MRHNA, CDR2 SNTAGT. V gave up 3 bases and J gave up 3 bases; unmatched junction bases: 2. The length of the CDR3 is 15 residues. The CDR3 coding sequence is TGTGCCAGCAGTGAAACAGGGGGCGACACCGGGGAGCTGTTTTTT. Its translation: CASSETGGDTGELFF.

The chain joins TRBV19 to TRBJ2-7; possibly TRBD2 for D (5 bases). The length of the CDR3 is 14 residues. Germline CDR1 LNHDA, CDR2 SQIVND (reference sequence). V lost 5 bases to trimming and J lost 2 bases, with 13 bases between them. The CDR3 reads CASSLPSRTYEQYF. CDR3 coding DNA: TGTGCCAGTAGTCTTCCTAGCCGAACCTACGAGCAGTACTTC. Based on the CDR3 plus reference TRBV19 and TRBJ2-7, the full variable domain is DGGITQSPKYLFRKEGQNVTLSCEQNLNHDAMYWYRQDPGQGLRLIYYSQIVNDFQKGDIAEGYSVSREKKESFPLTVTSAQKNPTAFYLCASSLPSRTYEQYFGPGTRLTVT.

The CDR3 here is CAISSGQATDTQYF. The CDR3 DNA is TGTGCCATCAGTTCCGGGCAGGCCACAGATACGCAGTATTTT. The rearrangement uses TRBV10-3 and TRBJ2-3; D uncertain. Germline lookup yields CDR1 ENHRY and CDR2 SYGVKD. Trimming left V 5 bases short and J 2 bases short, with 11 bases between. This CDR3 contains 14 residues.

The gene calls are TRBV6-2 or TRBV6-3 and TRBJ2-3; no firm D call. V lost 0 bases to trimming and J lost 12 bases, with 10 bases between them. This CDR3 spans 12 amino acids. Germline CDR1 is MNHEY and CDR2 is SVGEGT. CDR3 sequence: CASSYSVLAQYF. The CDR3, as DNA: TGTGCCAGCAGTTACTCGGTTTTGGCCCAGTATTTT.